These 9 T cell receptor beta chains were all obtained from the same sample, sequenced in a study of control samples from healthy donors and cancer patients (dated by TCRdb to the early 2020s). Libraries were prepared through the immunoSEQ multiplex PCR assay. Drawn from immuneACCESS, this table holds only the in-frame rearrangements with V and J called that TCRdb kept. Clones are partly lost; checked studies trace under half to an unresolved V gene and leave the rest unexplained. The sample profile shows tens of thousands of clones; roughly 89% of them were found once. The biggest ten clones account for nearly 6% of the sample. The sample was PBMCs. All receptors derive from a man between 60 and 75 years old with colorectal cancer.

The chain combines TRBV30 with TRBJ1-1, with D perhaps TRBD1 (5 bases). V dropped 2 bases and J dropped 1 base, with 11 bases sitting between them. Germline assignment: CDR1 GTSNPN and CDR2 SVGIG (reference sequence). The CDR3 is 14 residues long. The CDR3 loop is CAWSPGPPNTEAFF. The CDR3 coding sequence is TGTGCCTGGAGTCCAGGGCCCCCGAACACTGAAGCTTTCTTT.

The rearrangement joins TRBV28 to TRBJ2-3, with 9 bases fitting TRBD2. The germline V gene encodes CDR1 MDHEN and CDR2 SYDVKM. This CDR3 has 15 amino acids. V shed 3 bases and J 2 bases; nucleotides not matched to a gene: 3. CDR3 region: CASSLTSGLTDTQYF. In nucleotides, the CDR3 is TGTGCCAGCAGTTTGACTAGCGGCCTCACAGATACGCAGTATTTT.

Judged by abundance, this clone is medium-sized (0.01 to 0.1%). The gene calls are TRBV4-1 and TRBJ1-6; a possible D gene is TRBD1 (6 bases). Germline CDR1 is MGHRA and CDR2 is YSYEKL. The CDR3 extends over 14 amino acids. Trimming stripped 4 bases from V and 7 bases from J, with 11 bases between. The CDR3 nucleotides read TGCGCCAGCAGCCCTAGGGGGGGGAATTCACCCCTCCACTTT. This sequence encodes CASSPRGGNSPLHF.

Only one count was recorded for this clone. The V call is TRBV30, the J call TRBJ2-5; no clear D. The germline gives CDR1 GTSNPN, CDR2 SVGIG (reference sequence). There are 13 residues in the CDR3. The V and J ends lost 2 bases and 1 base respectively, with 8 bases between them. CDR3 in amino acids: CAWSWAPQETQYF. CDR3 DNA: TGTGCCTGGAGTTGGGCTCCCCAAGAGACCCAGTACTTC.

V usage is TRBV5-6 and J usage is TRBJ1-2, with D perhaps matching TRBD1 (5 bases). This CDR3 is built from 17 residues. V was cut by 3 bases and J by 7 bases, with 25 bases left in between. Germline V CDR1 and CDR2: SGHDT, YYEEEE. DNA of the CDR3: TGTGCCAGCAGCTCCCCGGTGGTGGGACCCCAAAGGGGTGGCTACACCTTC. It specifies CASSSPVVGPQRGGYTF.

This clone was detected once. The V gene is TRBV4-1, the J gene TRBJ2-3, with 10 bases identical to TRBD2. CDR1 and CDR2 from the germline V gene are MGHRA and YSYEKL. The ends lost 0 bases at V and 2 bases at J; junction bases unmatched: 8. The CDR3 spans 18 residues. The DNA for the CDR3 is TGCGCCAGCAGCCAAGAAAAGGGTGGACTAGCGGACACAGATACGCAGTATTTT. It yields the protein CASSQEKGGLADTDTQYF.

This sequence joins TRBV6-1 and TRBJ1-3; D is uncertain. Deletions cut 0 bases from V and 4 bases from J, with 13 bases between. Looked up from germline, CDR1 is MNHNS and CDR2 is SASEGT. This CDR3 spans 16 amino acids. DNA for the CDR3: TGTGCCAGCAGTGAAGCGCGCCAGCTGCCCGGAAACACCATATATTTT. Protein: CASSEARQLPGNTIYF.

The chain is built from TRBV6-1 and TRBJ1-5; D gene unclear. V gave up 3 bases and J gave up 2 bases, with 8 bases separating them. This CDR3 contains 14 residues. Germline V gene data show CDR1 as MNHNS and CDR2 as SASEGT. The CDR3, as DNA: TGTGCCAGCAGTGAGTCGGGTGGCAATCAGCCCCAGCATTTT. It encodes CASSESGGNQPQHF.

The V and J genes are TRBV3-1 (or the pseudogene TRBV3-2) and TRBJ1-1; D is perhaps TRBD1 (5 bases). The V end lost 5 bases, the J end lost 8 bases, and 9 bases lay between the germline ends. This CDR3 has 11 residues. Germline loops: CDR1 LGHDT, CDR2 YNNKEL (reference sequence). This chain's CDR3 is CASSYWGEAFF. The CDR3 coding sequence is TGTGCCAGCAGCTACTGGGGGGAAGCTTTCTTT.